These 6 T cell receptor beta chains originate from one sample sequenced in a study of cytomegalovirus exposure and HLA in healthy donors. With 60 Vbeta and 13 Jbeta primers, the PCR was carried out. Profiled with immunoSEQ multiplex PCR; TCRdb holds only in-frame clones, not every one. The data hold about 120,000 clones, with 80% observed a single time. What was sequenced was PBMCs. These receptors came from a man aged 30-40 years in good health and CMV-seropositive.

This chain connects TRBV12-5 to TRBJ2-7, with D hard to call. Trimming shortened V by 1 base and J by 2 bases, and 6 bases separated the two germline ends. Germline CDR1 is LGHNT and CDR2 is FRNRAP. The CDR3 spans 13 residues. The DNA of the CDR3 is TGTGCTAGTGGTTTGGCAGGCGCCTACGAGCAGTACTTC. Translated, it gives CASGLAGAYEQYF.

The chain is built from TRBV11-1 and TRBJ2-7; 7 bases align to TRBD1. CDR1 is SGHAT and CDR2 is FQDESV in the germline V gene (reference sequence). The CDR3 spans 15 residues. V shed 1 base, J shed 1 base, and the junction held 4 bases outside the gene matches. Here the CDR3 DNA reads TGTGCCAGCAGCTTAGGGGGACAGCCATCCTACGAGCAGTACTTC. It translates to CASSLGGQPSYEQYF.

The chain couples TRBV4-1 to TRBJ2-4, with TRBD2 matching 11 bases. Germline values: CDR1 MGHRA, CDR2 YSYEKL. The CDR3 is 17 amino acids. J gave up 0 bases and V 4 bases, and 5 bases lay outside the gene matches. This chain's CDR3 is CASSPGTSGVAKNIQYF. The DNA for the CDR3 is TGCGCCAGCAGCCCCGGGACTAGCGGAGTAGCCAAAAACATTCAGTACTTC.

This chain uses TRBV5-3 with TRBJ2-1; 9 bases agree with TRBD1. TRBV5-3 is an ORF for which the function is uncertain. This CDR3 comprises 16 residues. J was trimmed by 7 bases and V by 3 bases; bases with no gene match: 11. DNA of the CDR3: TGTGCCAGAAGCTCCCTACAGGGGGCGAAGGAAAATGAGCAGTTCTTC. Protein sequence: CARSSLQGAKENEQFF.

This clone was seen a single time. This sequence joins TRBV12-5 and TRBJ2-7; D unresolved. Trimming took off 0 bases at V and 7 bases at J, with 25 bases between the two ends. The germline V gene has CDR1 LGHNT and CDR2 FRNRAP. The CDR3 totals 18 residues. In DNA, the CDR3 is TGTGCTAGTGGTTTGGTACCTTGGGCCTACTTAGATCGTGGGGAGCAGTACTTC. Its translation is CASGLVPWAYLDRGEQYF.

The chain is built from TRBV19 and TRBJ1-5; a possible D gene is TRBD1 (6 bases). The CDR3 extends over 15 amino acids. Germline V CDR1 and CDR2: LNHDA, SQIVND (reference sequence). Trimming removed 3 bases from V and 4 bases from J, with 13 bases in between. The CDR3 coding sequence is TGTGCCAGTAGTATCTCCGGACAGAGAAATCAGCCCCAGCATTTT. Translation: CASSISGQRNQPQHF.